The next 17 T cell receptor beta chains were all read from a single sample in a study of T cells expressing NK-cell markers (dated by TCRdb to the early 2020s). The library came from 5' RACE. TCRdb shows the sequencer as Illumina HiSeq 2000. One entry per CDR3 protein sequence results from the TCRdb reprocessing of the reads, with DNA left out. The table for this sample records 120,000 to 150,000 distinct CDR3 sequences. Roughly an eighth of the sample comes from the top ten. The sample taken for sequencing was blood T cells: a sorted CD56 or NKG2C T cell subset, CD4+ or CD8+ T cells, or bulk PBMC T cells (not recorded which). These receptors originate from a man aged 18 to 30 in good health. Donor details come from another sample of the same person, matched by shared clones.

The chain uses TRBV12-3 or TRBV12-4 and TRBJ1-2; TCRdb selects TRBD1, and the lack of DNA leaves this call unchecked. The CDR3 has 12 residues. CDR3: CASSAGGEGYTF.

The genes are TRBV12-5 and TRBJ2-1; the TCRdb call, TRBD2, lacks DNA for checking. CDR3 length: 14 residues. From germline, CDR1 is LGHNT and CDR2 FRNRAP. CDR3 sequence: CASGGGLLYNEQFF.

This sequence joins TRBV11-2 and TRBJ2-1. This CDR3 is 12 amino acids long. CDR1 is SGHAT and CDR2 is FQNNGV in the germline V gene. The CDR3 is CASVLYGNEQFF.

The chain recombines TRBV11-1 with TRBJ2-7; TCRdb's D call, TRBD1, is unchecked because there is no DNA. This CDR3 is built from 13 residues. CDR1 and CDR2 (germline): SGHAT, FQDESV (reference sequence). The CDR3 is CASSKRDVYEQYF.

The chain couples TRBV9 to TRBJ1-5; checking the TCRdb D call of TRBD1 is not possible without DNA. CDR3 length: 15 amino acids. Per the germline V gene, CDR1 is SGDLS and CDR2 is YYNGEE. CDR3 loop: CASSVEGGWDQPQHF.

The V and J genes are TRBV7-2 and TRBJ2-1. This CDR3 is 14 amino acids long. CDR1 is SGHTA and CDR2 is FQGNSA in the germline V gene. CDR3 region: CASSYNGPGNEQFF.

The chain employs TRBV12-3 or TRBV12-4 and TRBJ2-1; TCRdb's D call of TRBD2 is untestable without DNA. The CDR3 runs 12 residues. CDR3 residues: CASSRGDGEQFF.

V and J are TRBV7-2 and TRBJ2-7. The CDR3 is 11 amino acids. Germline V lookup: CDR1 SGHTA, CDR2 FQGNSA. The CDR3: CASRVGYEQYF.

V usage is TRBV20-1 and J usage is TRBJ2-5. Germline CDR1 DFQATT, CDR2 SNEGSKA (reference sequence). The CDR3 runs to 14 residues. CDR3 sequence: CSARDSRPQETQYF.

The chain joins TRBV7-8 to TRBJ1-2; TCRdb calls TRBD1, which cannot be checked without DNA. This CDR3 region has 14 residues. The germline V gene encodes CDR1 SGHVS and CDR2 FQNEAQ. The CDR3 reads CASSLYDRAHGYTF.

This chain uses TRBV12-3 or TRBV12-4 with TRBJ2-1. The CDR3 contains 11 residues. CDR3 sequence: CASRDRNEQFF.

The chain combines TRBV30 with TRBJ1-4. Germline-derived CDR1 and CDR2 are GTSNPN and SVGIG (reference sequence). The CDR3 spans 12 residues. This CDR3 is CAWSVSGEKLFF.

The chain employs TRBV11-2 and TRBJ1-1; no DNA is available, so the TRBD1 call from TCRdb remains unchecked. The CDR3 consists of 14 residues. Germline CDR1 and CDR2: SGHAT and FQNNGV. The chain's CDR3 is CASSGGTLNTEAFF.

This chain links TRBV10-3 with TRBJ2-2. The CDR3 extends over 11 amino acids. From germline, CDR1 is ENHRY and CDR2 SYGVKD. The chain's CDR3 is CATLLNGELFF.

The chain is built from TRBV5-6 and TRBJ1-1; TCRdb's D gene call, TRBD1, goes unchecked for lack of DNA. Germline CDR1 and CDR2: SGHDT and YYEEEE. There are 15 residues in the CDR3. The CDR3 protein is CASSLPGQGGTEAFF.

This chain links TRBV14 with TRBJ2-3; the D call of TRBD2 rests on TCRdb alone, since no DNA is present to check it. This CDR3 is built from 17 residues. The V gene's germline CDR1 is SGHDN and CDR2 FVKESK. CDR3 sequence: CASSQDSAERNTDTQYF.

The V and J genes are TRBV30 and TRBJ1-2; lacking DNA, the TRBD1 call made by TCRdb goes unchecked. There are 15 residues in the CDR3. Germline V gene lookup returns CDR1 GTSNPN and CDR2 SVGIG (reference sequence). The CDR3 loop is CAWSATGARDYGYTF.